What follows are 26 T cell receptor beta chains derived from one specimen sequenced in a study of regulatory T cells in long-lasting Graves disease. Combining iRepertoire HTBI primers with Arm-PCR of CDR3 regions, the authors built TCR beta libraries. TCRdb analysed the multiplex PCR reads with MiXCR anew, one entry per CDR3 protein. The table records a few hundred thousand distinct CDR3 sequences, 20% to 25% of them present only once. Time point in this sample: newly diagnosed GD, antithyroid drugs for less than 3 months. The TCR library was prepared using RNA isolated from PBMCs. The source material was peripheral blood mononuclear cells (PBMCs), sampled at new diagnosis, from a patient treated with antithyroid drugs. These TCRs come from a female donor with Graves disease.

This clonotype occurred a few times. The CDR3 reads CASSSGTVGNTIYF. As DNA, the CDR3 is TGTGCCAGCAGCTCAGGGACAGTTGGAAACACCATATATTTT. This chain connects TRBV7-9 to TRBJ1-3; 7 bases fit TRBD1. V shed 4 bases, J shed 3 bases, and the junction held 3 bases outside the gene matches. The CDR3 covers 14 residues. Germline V gives CDR1 SEHNR, CDR2 FQNEAQ (reference sequence).

This clonotype was seen many times. V and J are TRBV3-1 and TRBJ1-4, with 8 nucleotides matching TRBD1. With 7 bases clipped from V and 7 bases from J, the junction kept 8 bases outside the gene matches. Germline loops: CDR1 LGHDT, CDR2 YNNKEL (reference sequence). The CDR3 has 14 residues. The CDR3, as DNA: TGTGCCAGCAATGCGGGCAGGGGGCGTGAAAAACTGTTTTTT. This sequence encodes CASNAGRGREKLFF.

This clonotype was detected ten times or more. This chain joins TRBV20-1 and TRBJ1-2; D is undetermined. From germline, CDR1 is DFQATT and CDR2 SNEGSKA (reference sequence). The CDR3 contains 13 residues. Trimming took off 8 bases at V and 4 bases at J, with 17 bases between the two ends. For the CDR3, the DNA is TGCAGTCTCAGGACGGCCGTAACCTATGGCTACACCTTC. Its protein product is CSLRTAVTYGYTF.

This clonotype occurred many times. The chain employs TRBV20-1 and TRBJ2-1; D is unclear. The germline gives CDR1 DFQATT, CDR2 SNEGSKA (reference sequence). Trimming pared 6 bases from V and 7 bases from J, leaving 13 bases between. The CDR3 contains 12 residues. The CDR3: CSAARRGNEQFF. The DNA for the CDR3 is TGCAGTGCCGCGCGGCGTGGGAATGAGCAGTTCTTC.

This rearrangement joins TRBV6-1 to TRBJ2-1; D not certain. The CDR3 is 15 amino acids. Trimming stripped 6 bases from V and 2 bases from J, with 14 bases between. Germline V gene sequence: CDR1 MNHNS, CDR2 SASEGT. In DNA form, the CDR3 reads TGTGCCAGCAGGCTCGCCCCGGCTCCCTACAATGAGCAGTTCTTC. It is translated as CASRLAPAPYNEQFF.

V gene TRBV24-1 combines with J gene TRBJ2-5, with 7 positions matching TRBD2. Germline V gene data show CDR1 as KGHDR and CDR2 as SFDVKD. This CDR3 comprises 15 residues. V lost 3 bases and J lost 6; bases outside the gene matches: 9. The CDR3 DNA reads as TGTGCCACCAGTGATCCGGACGTCGGGGGGAAGACCCAGTACTTC. It is translated as CATSDPDVGGKTQYF.

This clonotype occurred many times. The CDR3 loop reads CASSYGGIGGGTEAFF. In DNA, the CDR3 is TGTGCCAGCAGTTACGGCGGAATCGGGGGGGGGACTGAAGCTTTCTTT. The chain carries TRBV6-2 or TRBV6-3 and TRBJ1-1; D is possibly TRBD1 (5 bases). Germline lookup yields CDR1 MNHEY and CDR2 SVGEGT. V was clipped by 2 bases and J by 5 bases, with 18 bases between them. The CDR3 loop spans 16 amino acids.

The sample holds many counts of this clonotype. This sequence joins TRBV7-2 and TRBJ2-5, with D perhaps TRBD2 (6 bases). V shed 5 bases and J shed 4 bases, with 17 bases lying between them. The CDR3 is 15 residues long. Germline V gives CDR1 SGHTA, CDR2 FQGNSA. The CDR3 protein is CASSPGTANRETQYF. CDR3 bases: TGTGCCAGCAGCCCCGGGACTGCGAACCGAGAGACCCAGTACTTC.

V is TRBV4-1 and J is TRBJ2-7; 8 bases line up with TRBD2. Germline CDR1 reads MGHRA; CDR2 reads YSYEKL. The V and J ends lost 1 base and 6 bases, in that order; junction bases with no gene match: 8. The length of the CDR3 is 15 residues. The CDR3: CASSQGRTSSFEQYF. The CDR3 DNA reads as TGCGCCAGCAGCCAAGGAAGGACTAGCAGTTTCGAGCAGTACTTC.

This clonotype was counted between two and nine times. The rearrangement links TRBV19 to TRBJ1-1, with TRBD1 identical over 11 bases. From germline, CDR1 is LNHDA and CDR2 SQIVND (reference sequence). The CDR3 length is 14 residues. V was pared by 1 base and J by 7 bases, with 2 bases of the junction left unmatched. For the CDR3, the DNA is TGTGCCAGTAGTATAGGGACAGGGGGCATTGAAGCTTTCTTT. It codes for CASSIGTGGIEAFF.

In this sample, this clonotype turned up many times. This rearrangement joins TRBV5-6 to TRBJ2-1; 8 bases are shared with TRBD2. Germline V CDR1 and CDR2: SGHDT, YYEEEE. The CDR3 is 15 amino acids. Trimming at V came to 0 bases and at J to 1 base, leaving 0 bases not matched to a gene. The CDR3 coding sequence is TGTGCCAGCAGCTTGGTAGCGGGGTCCTACAATGAGCAGTTCTTC. It yields the protein CASSLVAGSYNEQFF.

This clonotype was found many times. The CDR3 DNA sequence: TGTGCCAGCAGCTCATACAGGGGGCTCGGAAACACCATATATTTT. Amino acids: CASSSYRGLGNTIYF. The J gene is TRBJ1-3, the V gene TRBV7-2, with 9 bases matching TRBD1. The germline gives CDR1 SGHTA, CDR2 FQGNSA. The CDR3 length is 15 residues. The V and J ends lost 4 bases and 4 bases, in that order; junction bases with no gene match: 5.

This clonotype has a handful of counts. The V and J genes are TRBV6-1 and TRBJ1-2; D not certain. Germline assignment: CDR1 MNHNS and CDR2 SASEGT. Deletions cut 8 bases from V and 8 bases from J, with 18 bases between. The length of the CDR3 is 13 residues. The CDR3 reads CASSPSRPGGYTF. The CDR3 DNA sequence: TGTGCCAGCTCCCCTAGTCGGCCGGGAGGCTACACCTTC.

This clonotype has at least ten counts. One end of the junction varies from germline; a read error may be responsible. The V call is TRBV5-1, the J call TRBJ2-2; 7 nucleotides match TRBD2. Per the germline V gene, CDR1 is SGHRS and CDR2 is YFSETQ. This CDR3 is built from 15 residues. CDR3 nucleotides: TGTGCCAGCAGCTTAAGCGGGGCGAACACCGGGGAGCTGTTTTTT. It is translated as CASSLSGANTGELFF.

The count of this clonotype is one. This likely came from a read error, as a far larger clone is one base away. The chain employs TRBV6-2 or TRBV6-3 and TRBJ1-5; no reliable D call. The germline V and J ends were trimmed by 5 bases and 1 base, with 9 bases remaining between them. CDR1 is MNHEY and CDR2 is SVGEGT in the germline V gene. This CDR3 has 14 residues. The CDR3 bases are TGTGCCAGCAGTGAGCAGGAAAGCAATCAGCCCCAGCATTTT. As protein: CASSEQESNQPQHF.

Note on this clonotype: Possible read error: a much larger clone is one base away. V and J are TRBV29-1 and TRBJ2-7; the match to TRBD1 covers 7 bases. Germline assignment: CDR1 SQVTM and CDR2 ANQGSEA. J lost 6 bases, V lost 5 bases, and 7 bases had no gene match. The CDR3 has 12 residues. The CDR3 spells CSVRDSWCEQYF. The CDR3, as DNA: TGCAGCGTTCGGGACAGTTGGTGCGAGCAGTACTTC.

Only a few counts were recorded for this clonotype. The genes are TRBV4-1 and TRBJ2-5, with TRBD1 matching 8 bases. The CDR3 consists of 15 residues. With 1 base clipped from V and 4 bases from J, the junction kept 5 bases outside the gene matches. Germline V lookup: CDR1 MGHRA, CDR2 YSYEKL. CDR3 coding DNA: TGCGCCAGCAGCCAAGGGACAGGGCGAGGAGAGACCCAGTACTTC. It codes for CASSQGTGRGETQYF.

This clonotype showed up just a few times. V gene TRBV9 combines with J gene TRBJ1-4, with D possibly matching TRBD1 (6 bases). The germline V and J ends were trimmed by 2 bases and 3 bases, with 11 bases remaining between them. This CDR3 region has 15 residues. CDR1 is SGDLS and CDR2 is YYNGEE in the germline V gene. The CDR3 sequence is CASSVGEGANEKLFF. In DNA form, the CDR3 reads TGTGCCAGCAGCGTCGGGGAGGGGGCTAATGAAAAACTGTTTTTT.

This clonotype appeared many times. The chain employs TRBV20-1 and TRBJ1-4, with TRBD1 as a possible D gene (6 bases). V was trimmed by 6 bases and J by 8 bases, leaving 16 bases between them. The CDR3 is made up of 13 amino acids. Germline CDR1 reads DFQATT; CDR2 reads SNEGSKA (reference sequence). CDR3 nucleotides: TGCAGTGCCAAGCCCTTACAGGGCGAAAAACTGTTTTTT. It translates to CSAKPLQGEKLFF.

The chain joins TRBV3-1 to TRBJ2-5; tentatively, D is TRBD2 (5 bases). The CDR3 runs to 14 residues. Between the trimmed V and J ends, which lost 1 base and 5 bases, there was a span of 11 bases. Germline CDR1 LGHDT, CDR2 YNNKEL (reference sequence). CDR3 protein: CASSQVGWRETQYF. CDR3 bases: TGTGCCAGCAGCCAAGTCGGTTGGAGGGAGACCCAGTACTTC.

The V gene is TRBV6-5, the J gene TRBJ1-2; D ambiguous. Germline lookup yields CDR1 MNHEY and CDR2 SVGAGI. The V gene lost 0 bases and the J gene lost 6 bases, with 14 bases spanning the gap. This CDR3 contains 15 residues. The CDR3 spells CASSYSTSSRDGYTF. The CDR3 DNA follows: TGTGCCAGCAGTTACTCGACCAGCTCACGAGATGGCTACACCTTC.

This clonotype showed up just a few times. V gene TRBV28 combines with J gene TRBJ2-1; 7 nucleotides match TRBD1. V trimming: 4 bases; J trimming: 8 bases; junction bases outside the gene matches: 11. CDR1 is MDHEN and CDR2 is SYDVKM in the germline V gene. The CDR3 extends over 15 amino acids. In DNA form, the CDR3 reads TGTGCCAGCAGTTACCCCGGGACAGTAATCGATGAGCAGTTCTTC. Amino acids: CASSYPGTVIDEQFF.

Notes on this clonotype: One base away lies a much larger clone, so this may be a sequencing read error. The J gene is TRBJ2-3, the V gene TRBV9; D might be TRBD2 (6 bases). The length of the CDR3 is 15 residues. The germline CDR1 and CDR2 sequences are SGDLS and YYNGEE. CDR3 sequence reads: CTSSVGLARQDTQYF. Written as DNA, the CDR3 is TGTACCAGCAGCGTAGGGCTAGCGCGACAAGATACGCAGTATTTT.

At least ten counts were recorded for this clonotype. V and J are TRBV28 and TRBJ1-2; 7 bases align to TRBD1. Germline loops: CDR1 MDHEN, CDR2 SYDVKM. The length of the CDR3 is 13 residues. V trimming: 7 bases; J trimming: 8 bases; junction bases outside the gene matches: 10. CDR3 DNA: TGTGCCAGCACCCCTGACAGGGCGGGCGGCTACACCTTC. Translation: CASTPDRAGGYTF.

The gene calls are TRBV4-2 and TRBJ1-5; D is ambiguous. Germline V gene data show CDR1 as LGHNA and CDR2 as YNFKEQ. The CDR3 runs 13 residues. V was clipped by 1 base and J by 3 bases, with 4 bases between them. CDR3 coding DNA: TGTGCCAGCAGCCAAGCCGCCAATCAGCCCCAGCATTTT. Translation: CASSQAANQPQHF.

The table lists this clonotype with many counts. The chain carries TRBV20-1 and TRBJ2-3; 9 nucleotides line up with TRBD1. In germline, CDR1 is DFQATT, CDR2 SNEGSKA (reference sequence). CDR3 length: 15 residues. V shed 5 bases and J 2 bases; nucleotides not matched to a gene: 8. The CDR3 loop is CSAQPWDRDTDTQYF. In nucleotides, the CDR3 is TGCAGTGCTCAACCCTGGGACAGGGACACAGATACGCAGTATTTT.